This TCR beta chain was captured by sequencing in a study of low-dose radiotherapy and immunotherapy resistance in tumors. Across the whole study: Fractions of 0.5 Gy went to Cohort 1 every 2 weeks, totaling 6.5 Gy. Intravenous ipilimumab 1 mg/kg every six weeks was given with nivolumab 240 mg every two weeks.

This CDR3 has 13 amino acids. The germline CDR1 and CDR2 sequences are SQVTM and ANQGSEA. The V segment lost 7 bases and the J segment 3 bases; nucleotides outside the gene matches: 5. First-strand cDNA used TRAV- and TRBV-specific primers, covering alpha and beta chains. Amplification, which lasted 20 PCR cycles, used a constant-region primer and V-primer adapter to amplify TCRs. A single record per CDR3 protein comes from TCRdb applying MiXCR to the reads. There are around 69,000 distinct CDR3 sequences in the sample; more than 25% occur only once, and over 8.5% lies in the top ten. Time point noted: before trial treatment. Eligibility was restricted to patients presenting with advanced solid tumors that lacked tumor-infiltrating lymphocytes.

Sequenced here: PBMCs, sampled before treatment. The genes are TRBV29-1 and TRBJ1-2; 10 bases are a match to TRBD1. This TCR was recovered from a female donor with ovarian cancer. As DNA, the CDR3 is TGCAGCGGCCGACAGGGGGCGGACTATGGCTACACCTTC. Its translation is CSGRQGADYGYTF.